This TCR beta chain was sequenced for a study of blood T cell repertoires in COVID-19 (TCRdb year 2020). Notes on the research overall: Samples covering the acute and convalescent phases of COVID-19 were provided by collaborators in the United States, Italy and Spain. The prospective study material was composed of cDNA or gDNA derived from T cells, B-cell-depleted T cells, or PBMCs. Deeply sampled blood TCRbeta repertoires from subjects exposed to, actively infected with, or recovered from COVID-19 were included in the dataset. The repertoires were made available in a free public database intended to serve as a resource for research on the immune response to SARS-CoV-2. Samples came from the ongoing ImmuneRACE study (first 160 participants) plus 1,254 subjects from 6 global collaborators. Sample metadata almost always included a de-identified subject ID, COVID-19 status, age in years and sex. Where HLA class I and class II types were available, the types were taken from metadata supplied by the sample provider, not from assay-based typing.

In Seattle, one collaborating source enrolled patients while the infection was active and tracked those patients longitudinally over the course of disease. The collaborating institutions used their own protocols to collect whole blood in K2EDTA tubes. Collaborator samples were shipped for TCRbeta analysis as frozen whole blood, isolated PBMCs, or DNA extracted from either sample type. TCRbeta CDR3 regions were amplified from genomic DNA by means of the immunoSEQ Assay, a bias-controlled multiplex PCR. The authors processed their data as follows. Within the assay, amplification of reference gene primers was used to estimate how many nucleated cells each sample contained. Sequence reads were collapsed and filtered to measure the absolute abundance of every unique TCRbeta CDR3 rearrangement. Productive Simpson clonality was computed per sample as the square root of Simpson's diversity index over productive rearrangements. This is the immuneACCESS table as TCRdb keeps it, with only in-frame sequences that have V and J called. A part of the clones is gone; compared with another copy, unresolved V genes explain less than half, and the rest is unexplained. For V, J and clone size, that table is used; D and trimming come from the DNA. The sample records approximately 200,000 clones, about 85% of which are singletons. 18% of the sample rests with the top ten.

General conclusions and limits of the study: Clinical and demographic metadata were provided uncurated, with the amount varying by source and participant.

There are 17 amino acids in the CDR3, from cysteine to phenylalanine inclusive. Only CDR3 DNA is held: 51 bases, read in frame from base 1. Germline trimming amounts to 4 bases on V and 7 bases on J, with 11 as the count of junction bases outside the gene matches. The germline V gene (reference sequence) specifies MNHEY as CDR1 and SMNVEV as CDR2. On this clone: What antigen it recognizes has not been identified. No quality values exist for individual bases; no much larger clone is one base distant.

The origin of this receptor is a person between 65 and 80 years old with COVID-19, enrolled during active disease. Material for sequencing was peripheral blood. This chain joins TRBV27 to TRBJ1-6; 9 central bases correspond to TRBD1. The nucleotide sequence reads as follows: TGTGCCAGCAGTTATGGGGGACAGGGTGGAACGAATTCACCCCTCCACTTT. This translates into CASSYGGQGGTNSPLHF.